This T cell receptor (beta chain) was profiled in a study of T-cell reconstitution after alpha-beta-depleted transplantation in children. Study-level findings and limits: Once a year had passed after transplant, T-cell counts and diversity came mostly from newly produced T cells. Two months or so post-transplant, alpha-beta T cells reportedly derived from several hundred expanded graft clones.

Unique molecular identifiers were used in preparing the TCRbeta library. TCRdb reprocessed the PCR reads via MiXCR and lists one record per CDR3 protein. The sample comprises about 980,000 distinct CDR3 sequences, about 26% of which are singletons, and roughly 30% rests with the top ten. Trimming took off 4 bases at V and 5 bases at J, with 16 bases between the two ends. Germline loops: CDR1 SGDLS, CDR2 YYNGEE. The CDR3 consists of 15 residues. This clonotype was counted only a few times. Its target is not known. Material: PBMCs, mostly from graft donor cells, obtained 360 days after TCRalphabeta/CD19-depleted stem cell transplant. This clonotype was obtained from a boy less than two years old who had a stem cell transplant for SCID, so the T cells may come from the graft donor. This chain links TRBV9 with TRBJ2-1; no reliable D call. CDR3 sequence: CASSPLVGGDNEQFF. The CDR3 region has the DNA TGTGCCAGCAGCCCCCTGGTGGGCGGTGACAATGAGCAGTTCTTC.